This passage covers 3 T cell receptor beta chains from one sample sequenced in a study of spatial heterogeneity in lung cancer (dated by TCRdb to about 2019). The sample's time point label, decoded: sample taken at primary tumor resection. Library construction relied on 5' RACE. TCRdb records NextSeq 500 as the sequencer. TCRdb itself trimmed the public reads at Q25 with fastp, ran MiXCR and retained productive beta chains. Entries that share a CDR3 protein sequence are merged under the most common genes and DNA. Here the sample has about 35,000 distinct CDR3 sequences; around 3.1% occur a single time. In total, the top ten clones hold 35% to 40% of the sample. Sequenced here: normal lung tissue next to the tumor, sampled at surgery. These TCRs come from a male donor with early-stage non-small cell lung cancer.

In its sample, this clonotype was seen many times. CDR3 DNA: TGTGCCAGCAGTTTGGGTGGAGGGGGCACTGAAGCTTTCTTT. It specifies CASSLGGGGTEAFF. This rearrangement joins TRBV12-3 or TRBV12-4 to TRBJ1-1; TRBD1 might be the D (6 bases). CDR3 length equals 14 residues. V was cut by 3 bases and J by 4 bases, with 12 bases left in between.

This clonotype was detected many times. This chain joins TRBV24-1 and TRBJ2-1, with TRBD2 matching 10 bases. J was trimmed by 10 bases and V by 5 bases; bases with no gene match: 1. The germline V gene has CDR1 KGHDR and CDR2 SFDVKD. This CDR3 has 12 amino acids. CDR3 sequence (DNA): TGTGCCACCAGTGGTAGCGGGAGGGAGCAGTTCTTC. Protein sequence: CATSGSGREQFF.

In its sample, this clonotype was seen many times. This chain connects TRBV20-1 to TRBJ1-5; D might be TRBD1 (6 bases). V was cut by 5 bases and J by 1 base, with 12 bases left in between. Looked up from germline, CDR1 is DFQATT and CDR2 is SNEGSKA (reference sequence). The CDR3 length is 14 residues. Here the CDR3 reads CSAGRGTSNQPQHF. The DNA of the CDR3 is TGCAGTGCTGGGAGGGGGACAAGCAATCAGCCCCAGCATTTT.